This is a list of T cell receptor beta chains from one sample in a study of T-cell reconstitution after alpha-beta-depleted transplantation in children. One entry per CDR3 protein, called by TCRdb with MiXCR from the PCR reads. The sample consists of 90,000 to 100,000 distinct CDR3 sequences, more than 9% of them appearing once. Material: PBMCs from the stem cell graft donor, obtained from the stem cell graft. These receptors all stem from a human donor who donated a stem cell graft to a child with inherited bone marrow failure. The CDR3 runs from the conserved cysteine through the conserved F or W. The D gene is left open where the match is weak. Only some rows state a clone size, as once, few, many or a class for expanded clones.

>TRBV4-3|TRBD1|many|TRBJ1-6
CASSQDLRQGAHSPLHF
TGCGCCAGCAGCCAAGATTTGCGACAGGGTGCGCATTCACCCCTCCACTTT
>TRBV11-2|TRBD2|many|TRBJ2-1
CASSLVGTSDEQFF
TGTGCCAGCAGCTTAGTAGGGACTAGCGATGAGCAGTTCTTC
>TRBV5-1|TRBD1|many|TRBJ2-7
CASSPTPFDRGGEQYF
TGCGCCAGCAGCCCGACCCCTTTTGACAGGGGCGGCGAGCAGTACTTC
>TRBV7-2|NA|many|TRBJ2-3
CASSPWTSSTDTQYF
TGTGCCAGCAGCCCCTGGACATCCAGCACAGATACGCAGTATTTT
>TRBV24-1|NA|few|TRBJ1-5
CATIADGDNQPQHF
TGTGCCACCATCGCGGACGGCGACAATCAGCCCCAGCATTTT
>TRBV6-5|TRBD2|many|TRBJ2-2
CASSSHTSGVTGELFF
TGTGCCAGCAGTTCCCACACTAGCGGGGTAACCGGGGAGCTGTTTTTT
>TRBV20-1|TRBD1|NA|TRBJ2-3
CSARRGPPTDTQYF
TGCAGTGCTAGAAGGGGGCCCCCCACAGATACGCAGTATTTT
>TRBV12-3/TRBV12-4|TRBD2|NA|TRBJ2-1
CASLETSGSDEQFF
TGTGCCAGCCTGGAGACTAGCGGGAGCGATGAGCAGTTCTTC
>TRBV5-4|NA|NA|TRBJ2-2
CASSSPMNTGELFF
TGTGCCAGCAGTTCCCCCATGAACACCGGGGAGCTGTTTTTT
>TRBV7-2|NA|NA|TRBJ2-7
CASSSTPGTLKAYEQYF
TGTGCCAGCAGCTCGACCCCCGGGACGCTTAAGGCCTACGAGCAGTACTTC
>TRBV7-9|NA|many|TRBJ2-7
CASSLPGSYEQYF
TGTGCCAGCAGCTTACCGGGATCCTACGAGCAGTACTTC
>TRBV5-1|NA|many|TRBJ2-4
CASSLGTQFDIQYF
TGCGCCAGCAGCTTGGGGACTCAATTCGACATTCAGTACTTC
>TRBV5-1|NA|many|TRBJ2-2
CASGKSGTPVPTGELFF
TGCGCCAGCGGAAAATCCGGGACCCCAGTCCCCACCGGGGAGCTGTTTTTT
>TRBV7-2|NA|many|TRBJ2-1
CASSMGLLNEQFF
TGTGCCAGCAGCATGGGACTGCTCAATGAGCAGTTCTTC
>TRBV3-1|NA|many|TRBJ2-1
CASSQGAVPKNEQFF
TGTGCCAGCAGCCAAGGAGCGGTACCTAAGAATGAGCAGTTCTTC
>TRBV9|NA|many|TRBJ2-7
CASSRNGYEQYF
TGTGCCAGCAGCCGAAACGGCTACGAGCAGTACTTC
>TRBV5-1|NA|many|TRBJ2-3
CASSRGGGADTQYF
TGCGCCAGCAGCCGTGGGGGGGGCGCAGATACGCAGTATTTT
>TRBV5-1|NA|many|TRBJ1-1
CASSLVRPQTEAFF
TGCGCCAGCAGCTTGGTACGTCCCCAGACTGAAGCTTTCTTT
>TRBV6-2/TRBV6-3|TRBD2|NA|TRBJ2-5
CASSEGTTIQETQYF
TGTGCCAGCAGTGAGGGGACTACCATCCAAGAGACCCAGTACTTC
>TRBV5-1|NA|many|TRBJ2-6
CASSPGPSGANVLTF
TGCGCCAGCAGCCCCGGACCCTCTGGGGCCAACGTCCTGACTTTC
>TRBV6-2/TRBV6-3|NA|many|TRBJ2-1
CASSYAIRRSYNEQFF
TGTGCCAGCAGTTACGCGATTAGACGCTCCTACAATGAGCAGTTCTTC
>TRBV4-2|NA|many|TRBJ2-5
CASSQDYTRHPETQYF
TGTGCCAGCAGCCAAGATTACACCCGACACCCAGAGACCCAGTACTTC
>TRBV30|NA|NA|TRBJ2-5
CAWSVGLGLVTQYF
TGTGCCTGGAGCGTGGGATTGGGGTTGGTGACCCAGTACTTC
>TRBV6-5|NA|few|TRBJ1-2
CASAPDGNYGYTF
TGTGCCAGCGCCCCGGACGGAAACTATGGCTACACCTTC
>TRBV7-2|TRBD2|many|TRBJ2-3
CASSPLAGAFTHTQYF
TGTGCCAGCAGCCCCCTAGCGGGGGCTTTCACACATACGCAGTATTTT
>TRBV20-1|NA|many|TRBJ2-7
CSARKPQGVFYEQYF
TGCAGTGCTAGAAAACCTCAGGGAGTTTTCTACGAGCAGTACTTC
>TRBV29-1|NA|many|TRBJ2-2
CSVHAGSNTGELFF
TGCAGCGTTCATGCGGGATCGAACACCGGGGAGCTGTTTTTT
>TRBV5-1|NA|many|TRBJ2-6
CASSLVMSQSRSGANVLTF
TGCGCCAGCAGCTTGGTCATGAGCCAAAGCCGATCTGGGGCCAACGTCCTGACTTTC
>TRBV7-2|NA|many|TRBJ2-1
CASSLRRGAYNEQFF
TGTGCCAGCAGCCTTCGAAGGGGGGCATACAATGAGCAGTTCTTC
>TRBV20-1|NA|many|TRBJ1-1
CSAPAGPNTEAFF
TGCAGTGCCCCGGCAGGTCCGAACACTGAAGCTTTCTTT
>TRBV4-3|NA|many|TRBJ2-7
CASSQDLRQGSYEQYF
TGCGCCAGCAGCCAAGATTTAAGGCAGGGAAGTTACGAGCAGTACTTC